This T cell receptor beta chain was captured in a study of T cells in Graves' hyperthyroidism and ophthalmopathy. At the level of the study: Peripheral blood was secured at the point of initial diagnosis, before any treatment. Findings and caveats of the study: Most thyroid clonotypes expanded above 0.001 appeared in blood too.

Researchers barred patients who had uncontrolled infection, other autoimmune disease, pregnancy or lactation. It was 8 to 10 ml of fresh peripheral blood that supplied the PBMCs. J gave up 8 bases and V 5 bases, and 23 bases lay outside the gene matches. The CDR3 runs to 19 residues. Amplification targeted TCR beta CDR3 regions from RNA transcripts. In the first-round RT-PCR of the TCR CDR3, the HTBI primer set was used. One entry per CDR3 protein, called by TCRdb with MiXCR from the multiplex PCR reads. Among about 350,000 distinct CDR3 sequences listed, roughly 13% were seen once. This clonotype showed up many times. Its antigen is not known.

The V call is TRBV12-3 or TRBV12-4, the J call TRBJ2-1; 8 positions match TRBD2. This clonotype was sampled from a woman aged 30 to 39 with Graves' hyperthyroidism. The sample taken for sequencing was blood. CDR3 nucleotide sequence: TGTGCCAGCAGTCAACCCGCGACCGGGACTAGGAGTCGGAGGGATGAGCAGTTCTTC. Encoded protein: CASSQPATGTRSRRDEQFF.